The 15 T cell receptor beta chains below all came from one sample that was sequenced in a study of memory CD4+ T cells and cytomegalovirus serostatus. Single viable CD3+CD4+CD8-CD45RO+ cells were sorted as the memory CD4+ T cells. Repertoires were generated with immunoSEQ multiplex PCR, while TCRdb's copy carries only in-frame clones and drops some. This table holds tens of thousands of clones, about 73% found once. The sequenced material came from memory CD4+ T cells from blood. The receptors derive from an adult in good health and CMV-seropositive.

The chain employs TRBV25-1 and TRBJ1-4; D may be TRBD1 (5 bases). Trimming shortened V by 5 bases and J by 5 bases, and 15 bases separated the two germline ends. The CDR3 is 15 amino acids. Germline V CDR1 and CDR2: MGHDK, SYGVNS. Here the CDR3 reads CASSIKGRINEKLFF. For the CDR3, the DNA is TGTGCCAGCAGTATTAAGGGGCGGATAAATGAAAAACTGTTTTTT.

Written as DNA, the CDR3 is TGCGCCAGCAGTCCACGGGCAGGGGATACGCAGTATTTT. It yields the protein CASSPRAGDTQYF. The chain links TRBV10-1 to TRBJ2-3; the D gene is possibly TRBD1 (5 bases). This CDR3 has 13 residues. Trimming stripped 5 bases from V and 6 bases from J, with 12 bases between. The germline gives CDR1 WNHNN, CDR2 SYGVQD (reference sequence).

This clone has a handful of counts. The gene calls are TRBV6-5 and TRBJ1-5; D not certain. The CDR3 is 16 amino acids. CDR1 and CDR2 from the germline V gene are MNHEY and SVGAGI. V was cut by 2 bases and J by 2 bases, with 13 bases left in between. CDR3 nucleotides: TGTGCCAGCAGTTACGATACGGGCACCGGCAATCAGCCCCAGCATTTT. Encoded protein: CASSYDTGTGNQPQHF.

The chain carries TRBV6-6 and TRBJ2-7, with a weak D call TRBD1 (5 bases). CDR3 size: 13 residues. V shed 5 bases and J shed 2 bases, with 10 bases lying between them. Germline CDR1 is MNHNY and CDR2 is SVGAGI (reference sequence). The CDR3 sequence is CASSPDSPYEQYV. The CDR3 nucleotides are TGTGCCAGCAGTCCTGACAGCCCCTACGAGCAGTACGTC.

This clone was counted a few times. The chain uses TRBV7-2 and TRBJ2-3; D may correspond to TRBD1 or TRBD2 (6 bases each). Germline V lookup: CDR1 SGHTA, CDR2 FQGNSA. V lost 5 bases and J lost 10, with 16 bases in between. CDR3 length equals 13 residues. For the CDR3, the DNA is TGTGCCAGCAGCGAGGGGGGTCGGAGTGCGCAGTATTTT. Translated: CASSEGGRSAQYF.

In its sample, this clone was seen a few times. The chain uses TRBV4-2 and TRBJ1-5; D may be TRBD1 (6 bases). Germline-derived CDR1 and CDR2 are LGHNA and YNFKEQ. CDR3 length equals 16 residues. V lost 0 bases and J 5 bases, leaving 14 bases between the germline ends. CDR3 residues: CASSQDGGASHQPQHF. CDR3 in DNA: TGTGCCAGCAGCCAAGATGGGGGGGCTTCACATCAGCCCCAGCATTTT.

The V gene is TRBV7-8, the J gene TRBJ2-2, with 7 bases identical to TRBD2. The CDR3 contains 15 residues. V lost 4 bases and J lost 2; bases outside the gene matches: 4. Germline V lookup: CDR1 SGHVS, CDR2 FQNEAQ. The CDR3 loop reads CASSSGTINTGELFF. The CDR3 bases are TGTGCCAGCAGCTCCGGGACTATAAACACCGGGGAGCTGTTTTTT.

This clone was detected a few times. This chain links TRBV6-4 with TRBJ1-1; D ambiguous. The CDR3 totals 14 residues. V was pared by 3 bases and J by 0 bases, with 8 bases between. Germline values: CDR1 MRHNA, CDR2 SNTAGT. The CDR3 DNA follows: TGTGCCAGCAGTGATACGAATATGAACACTGAAGCTTTCTTT. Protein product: CASSDTNMNTEAFF.

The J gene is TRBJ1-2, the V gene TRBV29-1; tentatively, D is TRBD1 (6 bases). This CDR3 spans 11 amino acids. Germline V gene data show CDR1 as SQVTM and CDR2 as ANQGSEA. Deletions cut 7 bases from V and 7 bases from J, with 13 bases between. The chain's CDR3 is CSGEAGAGYTF. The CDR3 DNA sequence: TGCAGCGGGGAAGCAGGGGCTGGCTACACCTTC.

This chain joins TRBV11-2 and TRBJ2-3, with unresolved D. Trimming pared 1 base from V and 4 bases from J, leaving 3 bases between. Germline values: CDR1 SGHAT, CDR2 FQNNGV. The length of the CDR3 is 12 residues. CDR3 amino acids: CASSLVADTQYF. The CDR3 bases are TGTGCCAGCAGCTTAGTTGCAGATACGCAGTATTTT. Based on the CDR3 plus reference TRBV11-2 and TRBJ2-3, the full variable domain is EAGVAQSPRYKIIEKRQSVAFWCNPISGHATLYWYQQILGQGPKLLIQFQNNGVVDDSQLPKDRFSAERLKGVDSTLKIQPAKLEDSAVYLCASSLVADTQYFGPGTRLTVL.

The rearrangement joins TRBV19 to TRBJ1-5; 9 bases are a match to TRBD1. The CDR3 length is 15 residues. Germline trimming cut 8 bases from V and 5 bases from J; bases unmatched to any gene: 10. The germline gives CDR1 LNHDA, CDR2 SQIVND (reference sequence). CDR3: CASDTGGVWDQPQHF. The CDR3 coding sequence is TGTGCCAGTGATACAGGGGGCGTGTGGGATCAGCCCCAGCATTTT.

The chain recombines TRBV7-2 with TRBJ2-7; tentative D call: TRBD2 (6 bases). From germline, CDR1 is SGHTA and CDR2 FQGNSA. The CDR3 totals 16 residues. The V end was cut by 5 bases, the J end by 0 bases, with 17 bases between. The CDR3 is CASSRYSSASSYEQYF. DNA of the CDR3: TGTGCCAGCAGCCGTTACTCTAGCGCCAGCTCCTACGAGCAGTACTTC. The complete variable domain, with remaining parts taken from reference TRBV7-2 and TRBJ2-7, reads GAGVSQSPSNKVTEKGKDVELRCDPISGHTALYWYRQSLGQGLEFLIYFQGNSAPDKSGLPSDRFSAERTGGSVSTLTIQRTQQEDSAVYLCASSRYSSASSYEQYFGPGTRLTVT.

This chain's CDR3 is CASNFDSGNTIYF. Written as DNA, the CDR3 is TGTGCCAGCAACTTTGACTCTGGAAACACCATATATTTT. The chain joins TRBV7-2 to TRBJ1-3; D unclear. Germline V gene lookup returns CDR1 SGHTA and CDR2 FQGNSA. With 7 bases removed from V and 0 bases from J, the gap between germline ends came to 7 bases. This CDR3 is built from 13 residues.

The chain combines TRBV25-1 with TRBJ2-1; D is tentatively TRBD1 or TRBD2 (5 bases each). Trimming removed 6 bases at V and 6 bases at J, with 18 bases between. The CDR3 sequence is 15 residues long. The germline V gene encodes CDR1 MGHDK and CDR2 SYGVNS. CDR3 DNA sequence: TGTGCCAGCAGCCGGGACCTAAGATCGGGCAATGAGCAGTTCTTC. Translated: CASSRDLRSGNEQFF. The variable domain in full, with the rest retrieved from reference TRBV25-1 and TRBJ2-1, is EADIYQTPRYLVIGTGKKITLECSQTMGHDKMYWYQQDPGMELHLIHYSYGVNSTEKGDLSSESTVSRIRTEHFPLTLESARPSHTSQYLCASSRDLRSGNEQFFGPGTRLTVL.

CDR3 sequence: CASSLWNSPLHF. The DNA of the CDR3 is TGTGCCAGCAGCTTATGGAATTCACCCCTCCACTTT. J is TRBJ1-6 and V is TRBV7-8; D remains unclear. The germline V gene encodes CDR1 SGHVS and CDR2 FQNEAQ. V was clipped by 2 bases and J by 7 bases, with 3 bases between them. This CDR3 is 12 amino acids long.